Given below is one T cell receptor beta chain in context. Antigen specificity is unknown. The data are from a study of T cell responses to AZD1222 COVID-19 vaccine. Trimming cost V 6 bases and J 3 bases, with 18 bases left between them. Germline V gene data show CDR1 as MNHEY and CDR2 as SVGEGT. This CDR3 is 15 amino acids long. The study, taken as a whole, reports: Spike-spanning, vaccine-associated CD4 TCRs were dominant at 160-218 and 743-854. Possibly, clonal diversity was underestimated; donors were largely white British and included more females. Reports say nearly half of spike-specific TCRs go after unmutated variant regions.

Sequenced by immunoSEQ multiplex PCR; TCRdb stores in-frame clones only, minus some. The table has about 92,000 clones, roughly 91% seen once; the top ten hold 20% to 25%. The chain combines TRBV6-2 or TRBV6-3 with TRBJ2-7; D possibly uses TRBD1 or TRBD2 (6 bases each). The sequencing used peripheral blood, collected on day 0 of AZD1222 vaccination. The clonotype comes from an adult in good health. In DNA, the CDR3 is TGTGCCAGCAGCCCCGGCGGGACAAACGGCTACGAGCAGTACTTC. Translated: CASSPGGTNGYEQYF.